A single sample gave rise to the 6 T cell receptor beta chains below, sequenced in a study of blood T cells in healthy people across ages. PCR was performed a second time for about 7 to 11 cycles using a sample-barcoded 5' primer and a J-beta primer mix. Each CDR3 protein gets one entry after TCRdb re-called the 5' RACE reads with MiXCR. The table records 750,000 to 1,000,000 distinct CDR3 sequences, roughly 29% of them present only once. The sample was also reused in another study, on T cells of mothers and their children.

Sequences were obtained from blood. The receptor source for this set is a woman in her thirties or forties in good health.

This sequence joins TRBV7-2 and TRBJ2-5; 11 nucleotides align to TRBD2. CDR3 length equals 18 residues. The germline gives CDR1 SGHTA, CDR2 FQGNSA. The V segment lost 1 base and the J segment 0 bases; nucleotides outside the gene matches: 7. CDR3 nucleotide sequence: TGTGCCAGCAGCTTAGGAAGGCTAGCGGGGGGTCACCAAGAGACCCAGTACTTC. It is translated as CASSLGRLAGGHQETQYF. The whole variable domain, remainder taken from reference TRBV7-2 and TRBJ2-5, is GAGVSQSPSNKVTEKGKDVELRCDPISGHTALYWYRQSLGQGLEFLIYFQGNSAPDKSGLPSDRFSAERTGGSVSTLTIQRTQQEDSAVYLCASSLGRLAGGHQETQYFGPGTRLLVL.

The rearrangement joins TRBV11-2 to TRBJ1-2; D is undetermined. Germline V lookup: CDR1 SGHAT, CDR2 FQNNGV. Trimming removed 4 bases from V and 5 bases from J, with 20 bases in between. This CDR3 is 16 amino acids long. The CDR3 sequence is CASSSYTERGGYGYTF. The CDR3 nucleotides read TGTGCCAGCAGCTCTTATACCGAACGGGGAGGGTATGGCTACACCTTC.

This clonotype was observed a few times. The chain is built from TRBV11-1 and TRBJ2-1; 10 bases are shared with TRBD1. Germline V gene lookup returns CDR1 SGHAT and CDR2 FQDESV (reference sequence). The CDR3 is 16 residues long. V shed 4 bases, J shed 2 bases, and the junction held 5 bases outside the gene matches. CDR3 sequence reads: CASSYDRGRPYNEQFF. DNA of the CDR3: TGTGCCAGCAGCTACGACAGGGGGCGACCCTACAATGAGCAGTTCTTC.

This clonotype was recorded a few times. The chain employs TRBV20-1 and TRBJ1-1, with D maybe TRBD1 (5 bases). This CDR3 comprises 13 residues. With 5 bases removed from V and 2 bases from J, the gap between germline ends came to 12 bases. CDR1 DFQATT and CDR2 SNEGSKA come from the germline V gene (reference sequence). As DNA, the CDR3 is TGCAGTGCTTTCCAGGACACCAACACTGAAGCTTTCTTT. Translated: CSAFQDTNTEAFF.

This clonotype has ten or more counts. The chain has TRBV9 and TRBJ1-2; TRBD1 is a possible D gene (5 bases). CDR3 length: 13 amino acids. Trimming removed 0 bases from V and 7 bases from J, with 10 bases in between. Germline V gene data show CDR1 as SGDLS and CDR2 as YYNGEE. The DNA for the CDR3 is TGTGCCAGCAGCGTAGATGCCCAGGGTGGCTACACCTTC. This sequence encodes CASSVDAQGGYTF.

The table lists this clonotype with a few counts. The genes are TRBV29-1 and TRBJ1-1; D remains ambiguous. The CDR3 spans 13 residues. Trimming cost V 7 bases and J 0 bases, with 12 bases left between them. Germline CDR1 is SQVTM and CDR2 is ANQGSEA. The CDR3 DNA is TGCAGCGCCCAGGACGGTTTGAACACTGAAGCTTTCTTT. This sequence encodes CSAQDGLNTEAFF.